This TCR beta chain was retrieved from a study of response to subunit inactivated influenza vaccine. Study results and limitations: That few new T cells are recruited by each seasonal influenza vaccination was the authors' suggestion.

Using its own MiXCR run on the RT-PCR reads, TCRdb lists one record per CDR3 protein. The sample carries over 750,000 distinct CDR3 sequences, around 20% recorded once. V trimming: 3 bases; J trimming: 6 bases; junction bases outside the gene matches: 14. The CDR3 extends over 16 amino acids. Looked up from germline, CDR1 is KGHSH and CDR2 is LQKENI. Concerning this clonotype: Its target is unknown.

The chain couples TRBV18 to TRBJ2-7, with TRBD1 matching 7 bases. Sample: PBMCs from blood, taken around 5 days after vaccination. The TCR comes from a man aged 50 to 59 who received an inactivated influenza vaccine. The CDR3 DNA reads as TGTGCCAGCTCACCGAGACCGGGACAGAGCGACGGCGAGCAGTACTTC. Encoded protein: CASSPRPGQSDGEQYF. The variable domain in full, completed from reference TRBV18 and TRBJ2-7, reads NAGVMQNPRHLVRRRGQEARLRCSPMKGHSHVYWYRQLPEEGLKFMVYLQKENIIDESGMPKERFSAEFPKEGPSILRIQQVVRGDSAAYFCASSPRPGQSDGEQYFGPGTRLTVT.